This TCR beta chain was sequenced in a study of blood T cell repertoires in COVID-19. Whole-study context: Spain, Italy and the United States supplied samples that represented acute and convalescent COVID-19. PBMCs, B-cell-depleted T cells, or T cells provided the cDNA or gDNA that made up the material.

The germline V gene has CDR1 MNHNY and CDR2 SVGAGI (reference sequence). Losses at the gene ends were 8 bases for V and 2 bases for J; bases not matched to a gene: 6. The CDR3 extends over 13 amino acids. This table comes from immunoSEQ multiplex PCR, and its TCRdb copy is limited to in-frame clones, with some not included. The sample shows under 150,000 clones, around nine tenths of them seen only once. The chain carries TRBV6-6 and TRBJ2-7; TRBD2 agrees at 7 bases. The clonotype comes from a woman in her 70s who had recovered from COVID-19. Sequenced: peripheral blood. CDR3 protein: CASRWGRAYEQYF. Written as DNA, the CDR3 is TGTGCCAGCCGGTGGGGGAGGGCCTACGAGCAGTACTTC.